A selection of T cell receptor beta chains follows, all from one sample in a study of blood T cell repertoires in COVID-19. The data were produced by immunoSEQ multiplex PCR, yet TCRdb's version contains in-frame clones alone and is incomplete. The data show around 180,000 clones, roughly four fifths seen once. Sequenced input: peripheral blood. These receptors all stem from a human donor in a cohort sampled during active COVID-19. Each CDR3 is given with its conserved first and last residue. The D gene is left open where the match is weak. The size field is filled for only some rows; it gives once, few, many or a size class.

d_gene	abundance	j_gene	v_gene	CDR3nt	CDR3aa
NA	NA	TRBJ2-7	TRBV25-1	TGTGCCAGCACAGACAGGTCCCCCTACGAGCAGTACTTC	CASTDRSPYEQYF
NA	NA	TRBJ1-1	TRBV7-9	TGTGCCAGCAGCTTAGGAGGCGCACGGCAGCGTAACACTGAAGCTTTCTTT	CASSLGGARQRNTEAFF
TRBD1	NA	TRBJ2-7	TRBV27	TGTGCCAGCAGTCCGGGACAGTGGGAGCAGTACTTC	CASSPGQWEQYF
NA	NA	TRBJ2-2	TRBV28	TGTGCCAGCATTAGCGCGAACACCGGGGAGCTGTTTTTT	CASISANTGELFF
TRBD2	NA	TRBJ2-7	TRBV7-2	TGTGCCAGCAGCCTAGGCGGGACTAGTTACGGGCAGTACTTC	CASSLGGTSYGQYF
NA	once	TRBJ1-3	TRBV7-9	TGTGCCAGCAGCTTAGACCGACAGGTCCGCTCTGGAAACACCATATATTTT	CASSLDRQVRSGNTIYF
NA	NA	TRBJ1-4	TRBV3-1/TRBV3-2	TGTGCCAGCAGCCAAGATCTTCCTTGGGCCCCAACTAATGAAAAACTGTTTTTT	CASSQDLPWAPTNEKLFF
TRBD1	NA	TRBJ1-4	TRBV5-1	TGCGCCAGCAGCTCAAGGACAGGGGGAGGAACTAATGAAAAACTGTTTTTT	CASSSRTGGGTNEKLFF
NA	NA	TRBJ2-5	TRBV1	TGCACCAGCAGCCAAGATCTGTCGGGGGGGCCCCCCCCACAAGAGACCCAGTACTTC	CTSSQDLSGGPPPQETQYF
TRBD2	NA	TRBJ2-3	TRBV9	TGTGCCAGCAGCCCTTCGCTAGCGGGGGGGGGAGATACGCAGTATTTT	CASSPSLAGGGDTQYF
NA	once	TRBJ1-1	TRBV18	TGTGCCAGCTCACCACCGGGCGAGGGTCGGGAAGCTTTCTTT	CASSPPGEGREAFF
NA	NA	TRBJ1-2	TRBV7-2	TGTGCCAGCAGCTTTCCGAGCGAGCAGGGGTGGTTCTACACCTTC	CASSFPSEQGWFYTF
TRBD2	NA	TRBJ2-1	TRBV7-2	TGTGCCAGCGGGGGACTAGCATCCGGAGAGCAGTTCTTC	CASGGLASGEQFF
NA	NA	TRBJ1-2	TRBV10-3	TGTGCCATCAGTGAGTGGGACACCTATGGCTACACCTTC	CAISEWDTYGYTF
NA	NA	TRBJ2-7	TRBV19	TGTGCCAGTAGTGCAAGACAGGTCTCCTACGAGCAGTACTTC	CASSARQVSYEQYF
NA	few	TRBJ1-1	TRBV15	TGTGCCACCAGCAGAGGGTCAAGGGAGAGAGCTTTCTTT	CATSRGSRERAFF
TRBD2	NA	TRBJ2-7	TRBV5-5	TGTGCCAGCGACGGGATACTAGCGGGGGGCTCCTACGAGCAGTACTTC	CASDGILAGGSYEQYF
NA	NA	TRBJ1-1	TRBV7-6	TGTGCCAGCAGCCGGACACCCCGAAATAGCGGGTGGACTGAAGCTTTCTTT	CASSRTPRNSGWTEAFF
NA	NA	TRBJ2-7	TRBV7-9	TGTGCCAGCAGCTTCAGACAGTCCTACGAGCAGTACTTC	CASSFRQSYEQYF
NA	NA	TRBJ2-7	TRBV6-1	TGTGCCAGCAGTGAGCCGAACCAGATCTACGAGCAGTACTTC	CASSEPNQIYEQYF
NA	NA	TRBJ1-1	TRBV6-5	TGTGCCAGCGGGTGGGGGCTGGGTACTGAAGCTTTCTTT	CASGWGLGTEAFF
NA	NA	TRBJ1-4	TRBV5-4	TGTGCCAGCAGCTTGGGGGGAGTAAATGAAAAACTGTTTTTT	CASSLGGVNEKLFF
TRBD1	once	TRBJ2-1	TRBV27	TGTGCCAGCAGCCCCGACAGGGGCTTGTACAATGAGCAGTTCTTC	CASSPDRGLYNEQFF
TRBD2	NA	TRBJ2-3	TRBV4-1	TGCGCCAGCAGCCCCTACGGGAGCGGGGGGATTTACACAGATACGCAGTATTTT	CASSPYGSGGIYTDTQYF
TRBD2	NA	TRBJ2-1	TRBV4-1	TGCGCCAGCAGCCGCGGGACTAGCGGAGATTACAATGAGCAGTTCTTC	CASSRGTSGDYNEQFF
NA	few	TRBJ2-7	TRBV7-9	TGTGCCAGCAGCCCTTCCTACGAGCAGTACTTC	CASSPSYEQYF
TRBD2	NA	TRBJ2-1	TRBV10-3	TGTGCCATCAGTGAACTAGCGGGACCCTACAATGAGCAGTTCTTC	CAISELAGPYNEQFF
TRBD1	few	TRBJ2-7	TRBV2	TGTGCCAGCAGCTTACAGGGGGGCGAGCAGTACTTC	CASSLQGGEQYF
NA	once	TRBJ2-5	TRBV6-5	TGTGCCAGCAGTTACTCGGGGGGCCAAGAGACCCAGTACTTC	CASSYSGGQETQYF
TRBD1	NA	TRBJ2-1	TRBV6-5	TGTGCCAGCAGACCGGACAGGGGAAGACAGTTCTTC	CASRPDRGRQFF
NA	few	TRBJ1-1	TRBV19	TGTGCCACACTGCCATCCCTGGGACAGAACACTGAAGCTTTCTTT	CATLPSLGQNTEAFF
NA	NA	TRBJ1-1	TRBV12-3/TRBV12-4	TGTGCCACCAGAGTACAGGGATCTGAAGCTTTCTTT	CATRVQGSEAFF
TRBD2	NA	TRBJ2-7	TRBV6-2/TRBV6-3	TGTGCCAGCAGCGGGGGGGAGCAGTACTTC	CASSGGEQYF
TRBD1	few	TRBJ1-2	TRBV4-3	TGCGCCAGTAGAATGGGACAGGGAAACTATGGCTACACCTTC	CASRMGQGNYGYTF
NA	NA	TRBJ2-5	TRBV2	TGTGCCAGCAGTCAGGGGTGGGAGACCCAGTACTTC	CASSQGWETQYF
NA	NA	TRBJ1-5	TRBV27	TGTGCCAGCAGTTGGAAGGGGTCGGGCAATCAGCCCCAGCATTTT	CASSWKGSGNQPQHF
NA	NA	TRBJ1-2	TRBV6-5	TGTGCCAGCAGTTCCGGGAACGGCATAGGCTACACCTTC	CASSSGNGIGYTF
NA	NA	TRBJ2-7	TRBV18	TGTGCCAGCTCACGGGACGGAGGGCCTCAGGACGAGCAGTACTTC	CASSRDGGPQDEQYF
NA	NA	TRBJ2-1	TRBV19	TGTGCCAGTAGTATACCTCGGAGGGATTACAATGAGCAGTTCTTC	CASSIPRRDYNEQFF
TRBD1	NA	TRBJ2-7	TRBV4-3	TGCGCCAGCAGCCAAGATGGGGCAGGGACAGGGGGCGTTTACGAGCAGTACTTC	CASSQDGAGTGGVYEQYF
TRBD1	NA	TRBJ1-1	TRBV4-2	TGTGCCAGCAGCCAAGATGTAACGGGACAGGTCACGAACACTGAAGCTTTCTTT	CASSQDVTGQVTNTEAFF
TRBD2	NA	TRBJ2-1	TRBV20-1	TGCAGTGCTAGTCTAGCGGGGAATAATGAGCAGTTCTTC	CSASLAGNNEQFF
NA	NA	TRBJ1-4	TRBV28	TGTGCCAGCAGTTTATTTCTTAGGACACATGGAGATGAAAAACTGTTTTTT	CASSLFLRTHGDEKLFF
TRBD1	once	TRBJ1-6	TRBV10-3	TGTGCCATCAGTGGAGGACAGGGGGCTAATTCACCCCTCCACTTT	CAISGGQGANSPLHF
TRBD1	NA	TRBJ1-1	TRBV7-9	TGTGCCAGCAGAGTAGGGGGAAGGGGGCCAACTGAAGCTTTCTTT	CASRVGGRGPTEAFF
NA	NA	TRBJ1-6	TRBV4-1	TGCGCCAGCAGCCAAGTGGCAGGGGATAATTCACCCCTCCACTTT	CASSQVAGDNSPLHF
TRBD1	NA	TRBJ1-4	TRBV6-5	TGTGCCAGCAGGACAAGGACAGGGGGAGAACTGTTTTTT	CASRTRTGGELFF
NA	NA	TRBJ2-4	TRBV4-3	TGCGCCAGCAGCCAAGAATGGGGGGATCTAGCCAAAAACATTCAGTACTTC	CASSQEWGDLAKNIQYF
TRBD2	NA	TRBJ2-3	TRBV24-1	TGTGCCACCAGTGCTTCGCGGACTAGCGGTAGCACAGATACGCAGTATTTT	CATSASRTSGSTDTQYF
TRBD1	NA	TRBJ1-1	TRBV9	TGTGCCAGCAGCGTAGGGGTCACAGGGGGCCAAACTGAAGCTTTCTTT	CASSVGVTGGQTEAFF
TRBD1	NA	TRBJ2-7	TRBV5-5	TGTGCCAGCAGCTTGGCCATACAGGGGGCTTTTGACGAGCAGTACTTC	CASSLAIQGAFDEQYF
TRBD1	NA	TRBJ2-7	TRBV29-1	TGCAGCGTTGACAAAGGACAGGGGGACGAGCAGTACTTC	CSVDKGQGDEQYF